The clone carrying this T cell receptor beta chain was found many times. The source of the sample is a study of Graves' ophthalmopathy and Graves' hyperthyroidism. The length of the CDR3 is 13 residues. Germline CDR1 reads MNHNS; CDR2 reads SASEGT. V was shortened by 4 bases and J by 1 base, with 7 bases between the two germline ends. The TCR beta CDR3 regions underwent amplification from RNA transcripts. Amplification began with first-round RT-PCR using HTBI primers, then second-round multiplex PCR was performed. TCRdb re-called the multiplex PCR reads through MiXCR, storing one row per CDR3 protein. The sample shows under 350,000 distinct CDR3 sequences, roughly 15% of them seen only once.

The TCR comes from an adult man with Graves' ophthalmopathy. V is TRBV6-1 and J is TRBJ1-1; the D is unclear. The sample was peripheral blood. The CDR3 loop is CASSVPGNTEAFF. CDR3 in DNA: TGTGCCAGCAGTGTTCCCGGGAACACTGAAGCTTTCTTT.